The table lists the clone carrying this T cell receptor beta chain with a count of one. TCRdb keeps only in-frame clones here, not all; method: immunoSEQ multiplex PCR. The sample lists around 200,000 clones, more than 80% occurring once. The germline CDR1 and CDR2 sequences are MNHEY and SVGEGT. The CDR3 extends over 14 amino acids. J gave up 5 bases and V 0 bases, and 1 base lay outside the gene matches. This sample was taken from a study of blood T cell repertoires in COVID-19. The rearrangement links TRBV6-2 or TRBV6-3 to TRBJ2-1, with TRBD1 matching 7 bases. The sample consisted of PBMCs or T cells enriched from blood (not recorded which). The TCR was taken from a man aged 25-45 years who had recovered from COVID-19. The CDR3 reads CASSYSDRDNEQFF. The CDR3, as DNA: TGTGCCAGCAGTTACTCAGACAGGGACAATGAGCAGTTCTTC.